This TCR beta chain was recovered during a study of cytomegalovirus exposure and HLA in healthy donors. Whole-study findings and limits: Earlier analysis found most TCR beta V segments productive about 87% or about 30% of the time. Later analysis indicated greater clonal expansion among HLA-associated TCR beta chains than among equally common other chains.

Use of 60 Vbeta and 13 Jbeta primers characterized the PCR. Produced via immunoSEQ multiplex PCR; TCRdb's table is partial and in-frame only. The data hold 150,000 to 200,000 clones, with roughly 73% observed a single time. A word on this clone: Its antigen is not identified.

The J segment lost 4 bases and the V segment lost 4 bases, leaving 11 bases of the junction unmatched. Germline loops: CDR1 SGHRS, CDR2 YFSETQ. This CDR3 is 16 amino acids long. The rearrangement joins TRBV5-1 to TRBJ2-3, with 8 bases identical to TRBD2. The receptor was derived from a middle-aged woman in good health and CMV-seropositive. The sequencing sample was made of PBMCs. CDR3 in amino acids: CASSPGGAGVSDTQYF. CDR3 sequence (DNA): TGCGCCAGCAGCCCGGGAGGAGCGGGAGTTTCAGATACGCAGTATTTT.